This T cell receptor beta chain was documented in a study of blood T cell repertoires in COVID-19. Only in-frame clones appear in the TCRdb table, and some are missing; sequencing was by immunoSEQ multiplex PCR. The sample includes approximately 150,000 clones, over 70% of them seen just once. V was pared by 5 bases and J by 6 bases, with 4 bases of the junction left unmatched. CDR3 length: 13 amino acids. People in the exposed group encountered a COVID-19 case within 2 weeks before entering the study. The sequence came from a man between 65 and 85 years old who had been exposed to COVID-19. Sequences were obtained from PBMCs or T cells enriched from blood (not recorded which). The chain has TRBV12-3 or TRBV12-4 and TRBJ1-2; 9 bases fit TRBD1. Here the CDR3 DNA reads TGTGCCAGCAGTCCCCGGACAGGGGATGGCTACACCTTC. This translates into CASSPRTGDGYTF.